The clone carrying this TCR beta chain was recorded at least ten times. Its antigen is still unknown. An end of the junction does not agree with germline; a read error may underlie this. Documented time point: newly diagnosed GD, antithyroid drugs for less than 3 months. Isolated PBMC RNA provided the starting material for the TCR library. The data stem from a study of regulatory T cells in long-lasting Graves disease. Study-wide context: Duration of antithyroid drug therapy among newly diagnosed Graves' patients was under 3 months.

CDR1 and CDR2 from the germline V gene are SGHRS and YFSETQ. The CDR3 has 14 residues. According to the study, TCR beta libraries were built with iRepertoire HTBI primers and CDR3-region Arm-PCR. TCRdb used MiXCR to reprocess the multiplex PCR reads, holding one entry per CDR3 protein. The data show roughly 610,000 distinct CDR3 sequences, about 15% seen once. General study points: Authors noted too few samples as a limitation.

The data also belong to a second study, concerning T cells in Graves' hyperthyroidism and ophthalmopathy. As that report states: Ophthalmopathy was predicted by the model a median of approximately six months ahead of onset.

The V gene is TRBV5-1, the J gene TRBJ1-1; 10 bases fit TRBD1. Specimen: peripheral blood mononuclear cells (PBMCs), collected at new diagnosis, from a patient treated with antithyroid drugs. This TCR derives from a woman under 40 with Graves disease. Written as DNA, the CDR3 is TGTGCCAGCAGCCCGGGACAGGGGAGCACTGAAGCTTTCTTT. Translation gives CASSPGQGSTEAFF.